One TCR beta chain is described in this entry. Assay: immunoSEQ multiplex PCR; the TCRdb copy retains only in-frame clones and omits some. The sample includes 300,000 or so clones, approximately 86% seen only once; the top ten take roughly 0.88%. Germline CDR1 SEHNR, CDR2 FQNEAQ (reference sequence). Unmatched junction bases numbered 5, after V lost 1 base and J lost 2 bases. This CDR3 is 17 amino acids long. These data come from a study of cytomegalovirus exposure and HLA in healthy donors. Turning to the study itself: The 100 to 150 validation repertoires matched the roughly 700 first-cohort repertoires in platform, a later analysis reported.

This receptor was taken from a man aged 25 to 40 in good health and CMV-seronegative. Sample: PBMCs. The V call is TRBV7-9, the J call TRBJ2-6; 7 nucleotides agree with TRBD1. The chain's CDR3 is CASSLGVGTAGANVLTF. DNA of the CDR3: TGTGCCAGCAGCTTAGGCGTGGGGACAGCTGGGGCCAACGTCCTGACTTTC.